The 9 T cell receptor beta chains below were found in one sample sequenced in a study of immune evolution from preneoplasia to lung adenocarcinoma. Here immunoSEQ multiplex PCR was the method, and the copy in TCRdb shows in-frame clones only, minus some. This sample yields roughly 8,100 clones, of which around 81% are seen a single time; around 8.4% belongs to the top ten. The sequencing input was FFPE invasive lung adenocarcinoma tissue. All receptors derive from a person aged 45 to 59 with lung adenocarcinoma.

This sequence joins TRBV5-1 and TRBJ2-7; 7 bases fit TRBD2. The CDR3 contains 15 residues. The germline gives CDR1 SGHRS, CDR2 YFSETQ. V shed 0 bases and J 1 base; nucleotides not matched to a gene: 4. Here the CDR3 reads CASSLASGLSYEQYF. The CDR3 nucleotides are TGCGCCAGCAGCTTGGCCTCGGGACTATCCTACGAGCAGTACTTC.

This chain connects TRBV18 to TRBJ1-6; D gene unclear. Per the germline V gene, CDR1 is KGHSH and CDR2 is LQKENI. The CDR3 loop spans 14 amino acids. V lost 1 base to trimming and J lost 8 bases, with 9 bases between them. In DNA form, the CDR3 reads TGTGCCAGCTCACCACTCAATAAGGATTCACCCCTCCACTTT. Amino acids: CASSPLNKDSPLHF. Based on the CDR3 plus reference TRBV18 and TRBJ1-6, the full variable domain is NAGVMQNPRHLVRRRGQEARLRCSPMKGHSHVYWYRQLPEEGLKFMVYLQKENIIDESGMPKERFSAEFPKEGPSILRIQQVVRGDSAAYFCASSPLNKDSPLHFGNGTRLTVT.

The chain couples TRBV5-5 to TRBJ1-1; the D gene is possibly TRBD1 (5 bases). The CDR3 runs 13 residues. The germline V gene has CDR1 SGHKS and CDR2 YYEKEE (reference sequence). Trimming took 4 bases from V and 5 from J, leaving 12 bases between them. The CDR3 protein is CASSTWGTTEAFF. The CDR3 coding sequence is TGTGCCAGCAGCACCTGGGGGACGACTGAAGCTTTCTTT.

The gene calls are TRBV10-1 and TRBJ2-3; no definite D call. V dropped 8 bases and J dropped 2 bases, with 17 bases sitting between them. The CDR3 sequence is 15 residues long. Germline CDR1 is WNHNN and CDR2 is SYGVQD (reference sequence). The CDR3 protein is CASHRRRENTDTQYF. In DNA, the CDR3 is TGCGCCAGCCACCGAAGGAGAGAGAACACAGATACGCAGTATTTT.

The chain has TRBV5-1 and TRBJ2-7; 10 nucleotides match TRBD2. Per the germline V gene, CDR1 is SGHRS and CDR2 is YFSETQ. Trimming removed 4 bases from V and 2 bases from J; junction bases left unmatched: 12. This CDR3 has 17 amino acids. CDR3 loop: CASSISGTSVAPYEQYF. The CDR3 DNA reads TGCGCCAGCAGCATCTCCGGGACTAGCGTGGCCCCCTACGAGCAGTACTTC.

The CDR3 here is CASSYSGWPYEQYF. The CDR3 DNA is TGTGCCAGCAGTTACTCAGGTTGGCCCTACGAGCAGTACTTC. The chain employs TRBV6-5 and TRBJ2-7, with unresolved D. The V end was cut by 0 bases, the J end by 2 bases, with 8 bases between. The CDR3 runs 14 residues. The germline V gene has CDR1 MNHEY and CDR2 SVGAGI.

This chain connects TRBV15 to TRBJ2-7; 10 bases map to TRBD1. Germline values: CDR1 LNHNV, CDR2 YYDKDF (reference sequence). The CDR3 is made up of 18 amino acids. V gave up 2 bases and J gave up 5 bases; unmatched junction bases: 15. This CDR3 is CATSRNRDRGRKIDEQYF. In DNA, the CDR3 is TGTGCCACCAGCAGAAACCGGGACAGGGGTAGGAAAATCGACGAGCAGTACTTC.

V usage is TRBV5-8 and J usage is TRBJ1-1, with D unclear. V was clipped by 3 bases and J by 7 bases, with 13 bases between them. Germline V gives CDR1 SGHTS, CDR2 YDEGEE. The length of the CDR3 is 13 residues. For the CDR3, the DNA is TGTGCCAGCAGCTCCAATTGGGGTAGTGAAGCTTTCTTT. It specifies CASSSNWGSEAFF. The full variable domain, in which reference TRBV5-8 and TRBJ1-1 provide the parts outside the CDR3, is EAGVTQSPTHLIKTRGQQATLRCSPISGHTSVYWYQQALGLGLQFLLWYDEGEERNRGNFPPRFSGRQFPNYSSELNVNALELEDSALYLCASSSNWGSEAFFGQGTRLTVV.

The J gene is TRBJ2-7, the V gene TRBV28; D is possibly TRBD1 (5 bases). V gave up 4 bases and J gave up 3 bases, with 19 bases separating them. This CDR3 is 16 amino acids long. Germline V CDR1 and CDR2: MDHEN, SYDVKM. CDR3 residues: CASSSPSRANSYEQYF. The CDR3 nucleotides are TGTGCCAGCAGTTCCCCCTCCAGGGCGAATAGCTACGAGCAGTACTTC.